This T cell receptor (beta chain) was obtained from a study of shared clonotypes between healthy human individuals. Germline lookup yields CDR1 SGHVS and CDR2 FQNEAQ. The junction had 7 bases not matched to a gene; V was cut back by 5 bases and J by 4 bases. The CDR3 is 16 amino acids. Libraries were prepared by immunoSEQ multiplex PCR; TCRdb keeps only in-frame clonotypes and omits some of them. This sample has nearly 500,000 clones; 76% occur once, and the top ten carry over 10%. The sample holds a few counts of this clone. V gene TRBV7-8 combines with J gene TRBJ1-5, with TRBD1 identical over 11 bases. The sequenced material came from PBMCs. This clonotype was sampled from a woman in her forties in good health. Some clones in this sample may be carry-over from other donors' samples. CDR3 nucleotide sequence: TGTGCCAGCAGCCCCCCGGGACAGGGGGTAAATCAGCCCCAGCATTTT. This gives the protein CASSPPGQGVNQPQHF.